Listed below are T cell receptor beta chains from one sample, sequenced in a study of CD8 T cells in ankylosing spondylitis. TCRdb called the 5' RACE reads again in MiXCR, with one record for every CDR3 protein. The sample contains 300,000 to 400,000 distinct CDR3 sequences, approximately 20% of which appear only once. The source material was blood, either unsorted or a sorted T cell fraction (not recorded which). Receptors originate from a male donor with ankylosing spondylitis. Both conserved end residues are part of each CDR3.

v_call	cdr3_aa
TRBV2	CASRASTEQYF
TRBV4-1	CASSQDFEGTSGRVMGRETQYF
TRBV10-3	CAISDISGISEQYF
TRBV7-8	CASSLGGLAQNTGELFF
TRBV6-6	CASSYGGNQPQHF
TRBV28	CASSLTRGHTDTQYF
TRBV6-1	CASRTPLADRVNEQFF
TRBV9	CASSSRRGDTEAFF
TRBV5-1	CASSLDINTGELFF
TRBV7-6	CASSPGGRPNTGELFF
TRBV21-1	CASSKRLGQSTDTQYF
TRBV12-5	CASGSGLAGALGETQYF
TRBV29-1	CSVVQGSRNTIYF
TRBV12-3/TRBV12-4	CASSLRVAEKLFF
TRBV6-1	CASSRVADYSYEQYF
TRBV7-2	CASSLSGRRRGYTF
TRBV4-2	CASSQEGGAAATYEQYF
TRBV3-1	CASSQIRSSYNSPLHF
TRBV11-2	CASSLEAGARRAPLHF
TRBV30	CAWDRGPNTEAFF
TRBV18	CASSPWEGDYNEQFF
TRBV7-8	CASSLERSQNNEKLFF
TRBV12-3/TRBV12-4	CASSLGLADYNEQFF
TRBV3-1	CASSQVGSSGGELFF
TRBV12-3/TRBV12-4	CASRPSAGGYNEQFF
TRBV28	CASSSVGVAKNIQYF
TRBV7-9	CASSLSTPGQGLIEQYF
TRBV5-1	CASSRTGPGVETEAFF
TRBV7-9	CASSSHSSNYNEQFF
TRBV3-1	CASSQAGGLAKNIQYF
TRBV15	CATSKGNEQFF
TRBV14	CASSPTSGGRNEQFF